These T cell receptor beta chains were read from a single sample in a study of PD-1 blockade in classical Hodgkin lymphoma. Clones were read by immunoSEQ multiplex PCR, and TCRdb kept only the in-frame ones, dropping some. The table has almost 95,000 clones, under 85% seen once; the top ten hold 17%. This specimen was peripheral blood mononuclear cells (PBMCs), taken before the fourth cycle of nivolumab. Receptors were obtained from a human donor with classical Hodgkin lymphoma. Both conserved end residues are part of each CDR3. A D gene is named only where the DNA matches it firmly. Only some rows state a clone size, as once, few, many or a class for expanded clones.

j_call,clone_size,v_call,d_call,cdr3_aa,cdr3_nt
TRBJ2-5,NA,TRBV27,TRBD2,CASSLRISGGVLETQYF,TGTGCCAGCAGTCTCCGGATTAGCGGGGGGGTACTAGAGACCCAGTACTTC
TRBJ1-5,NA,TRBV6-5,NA,CASRIREYSNQPQHF,TGTGCCAGCAGAATAAGAGAGTATAGCAATCAGCCCCAGCATTTT
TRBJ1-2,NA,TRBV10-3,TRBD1,CAISEAGTGTSYTF,TGTGCCATCAGTGAAGCCGGGACAGGGACGAGCTACACCTTC
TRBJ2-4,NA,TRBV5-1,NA,CASSLGDLLAKNIQYF,TGCGCCAGCAGCTTGGGGGACCTATTAGCCAAAAACATTCAGTACTTC
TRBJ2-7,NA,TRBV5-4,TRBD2,CASSISSGNSYEQYF,TGTGCCAGCAGCATCTCTAGCGGGAACTCCTACGAGCAGTACTTC
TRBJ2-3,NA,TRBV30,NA,CAWSTTDGTQYF,TGTGCCTGGAGTACCACGGATGGTACGCAGTATTTT
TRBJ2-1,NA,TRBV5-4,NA,CASKDWGPGEQFF,TGTGCCAGCAAAGACTGGGGCCCTGGAGAGCAGTTCTTC
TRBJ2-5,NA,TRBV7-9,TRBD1,CASSSATGTETQYF,TGTGCCAGCAGCTCCGCGACAGGGACAGAGACCCAGTACTTC
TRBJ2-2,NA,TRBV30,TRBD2,CAWGRGLTGELFF,TGTGCCTGGGGCCGGGGACTAACGGGGGAGCTGTTTTTT
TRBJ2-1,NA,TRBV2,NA,CASSEIRLDEQFF,TGTGCCAGCAGTGAGATCAGACTCGATGAGCAGTTCTTC
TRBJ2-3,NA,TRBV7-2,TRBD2,CASSTTLAGAIYF,TGTGCCAGCAGCACCACTCTAGCGGGAGCAATCTATTTT
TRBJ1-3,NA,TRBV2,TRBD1,CASPSRDRTGAAGNTIYF,TGTGCCAGCCCTTCCCGGGACAGGACAGGGGCCGCGGGAAACACCATATATTTT
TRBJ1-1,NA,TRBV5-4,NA,CASSLGGAMNTEAFF,TGTGCCAGCAGCTTGGGGGGCGCAATGAACACTGAAGCTTTCTTT
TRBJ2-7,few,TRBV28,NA,CASSKGGPYEQYF,TGTGCCAGCAGCAAAGGGGGTCCCTACGAGCAGTACTTC
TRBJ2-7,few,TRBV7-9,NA,CASSLVERYEQYF,TGTGCCAGCAGCTTAGTGGAACGCTACGAGCAGTACTTC
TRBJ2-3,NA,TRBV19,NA,CASSIGLSVWDTQYF,TGTGCCAGTAGTATAGGGCTTTCCGTATGGGATACGCAGTATTTT
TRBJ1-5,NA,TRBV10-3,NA,CAISDGVLEPQHF,TGTGCCATCAGTGATGGCGTGTTGGAGCCCCAGCATTTT
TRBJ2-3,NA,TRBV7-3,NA,CASSLRPGGSGTDTQYF,TGTGCCAGCAGCTTAAGGCCTGGGGGGAGTGGGACAGATACGCAGTATTTT
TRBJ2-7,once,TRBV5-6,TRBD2,CASSPVGLASEQYF,TGTGCCAGCAGCCCAGTAGGACTAGCTTCCGAGCAGTACTTC
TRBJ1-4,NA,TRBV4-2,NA,CASSQDRQREEKLFF,TGTGCCAGCAGCCAAGATCGGCAGAGGGAGGAAAAACTGTTTTTT
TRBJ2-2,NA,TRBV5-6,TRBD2,CASSRVRLAGGHSGELFF,TGTGCCAGCAGTCGCGTGAGGCTAGCGGGAGGGCATTCCGGGGAGCTGTTTTTT
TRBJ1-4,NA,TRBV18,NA,CASSPTWGPGYEKLFF,TGTGCCAGCTCACCGACCTGGGGGCCGGGCTATGAAAAACTGTTTTTT
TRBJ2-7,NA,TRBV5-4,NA,CASSFPPAYEQYF,TGTGCCAGCAGCTTCCCACCAGCTTACGAGCAGTACTTC
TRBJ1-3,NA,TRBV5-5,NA,CASSLVAGVGNTIYF,TGTGCCAGCAGCTTGGTTGCAGGGGTAGGAAACACCATATATTTT
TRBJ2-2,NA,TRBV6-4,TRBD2,CASSPTTSGNTGELFF,TGTGCCAGCAGCCCAACGACTAGCGGGAACACCGGGGAGCTGTTTTTT
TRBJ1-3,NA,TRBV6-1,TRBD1,CASSGTGGNTIYF,TGTGCCAGCAGTGGGACAGGCGGAAACACCATATATTTT
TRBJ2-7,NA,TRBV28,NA,CASSSPGLTGDYEQYF,TGTGCCAGCTCTTCTCCGGGACTTACGGGGGACTACGAGCAGTACTTC
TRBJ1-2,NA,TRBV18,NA,CASSLLEGKGYTF,TGTGCCAGCTCACTACTGGAGGGGAAGGGCTACACCTTC
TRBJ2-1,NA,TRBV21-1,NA,CASSKSDREYNEQFF,TGTGCCAGCAGCAAGTCGGATCGGGAGTACAATGAGCAGTTCTTC
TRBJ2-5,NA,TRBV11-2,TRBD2,CASSPGTSGLQETQYF,TGTGCCAGCAGCCCCGGGACTAGCGGCCTCCAAGAGACCCAGTACTTC
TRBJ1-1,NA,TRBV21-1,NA,CASSKDPTGKGYTEAFF,TGTGCCAGCAGCAAAGATCCGACAGGGAAGGGCTACACTGAAGCTTTCTTT
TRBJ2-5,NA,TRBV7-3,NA,CASSPSGTLGQETQYF,TGTGCCAGCAGCCCCTCCGGTACGTTGGGCCAAGAGACCCAGTACTTC
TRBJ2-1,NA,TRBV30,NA,CAWSPTNYNEQFF,TGTGCCTGGAGCCCCACTAACTACAATGAGCAGTTCTTC
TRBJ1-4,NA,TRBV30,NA,CAWSRQPNEKLFF,TGTGCCTGGAGTCGACAGCCTAATGAAAAACTGTTTTTT
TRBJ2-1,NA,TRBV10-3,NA,CAISESWGPYNEQFF,TGTGCCATCAGTGAGTCTTGGGGGCCCTACAATGAGCAGTTCTTC
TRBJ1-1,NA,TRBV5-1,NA,CASSLGTSWTEAFF,TGCGCCAGCAGCCTTGGGACCTCCTGGACTGAAGCTTTCTTT
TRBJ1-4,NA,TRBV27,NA,CASQHRADNEKLFF,TGTGCCAGCCAACACCGGGCCGATAATGAAAAACTGTTTTTT
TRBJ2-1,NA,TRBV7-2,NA,CASSYGASWAEQFF,TGTGCCAGCAGTTACGGGGCCTCATGGGCTGAGCAGTTCTTC
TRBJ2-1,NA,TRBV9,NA,CASSITQEWSYNEQFF,TGTGCCAGCAGCATCACCCAGGAGTGGTCCTACAATGAGCAGTTCTTC
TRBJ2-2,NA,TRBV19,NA,CASSITRSTGELFF,TGTGCCAGTAGTATTACGCGAAGCACCGGGGAGCTGTTTTTT
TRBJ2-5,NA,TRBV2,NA,CASIVPGRSQGETQYF,TGTGCCAGCATAGTTCCGGGGCGTAGTCAGGGGGAGACCCAGTACTTC
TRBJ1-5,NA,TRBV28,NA,CASSPPDPRPQHF,TGTGCCAGCAGTCCTCCGGACCCCCGGCCCCAGCATTTT
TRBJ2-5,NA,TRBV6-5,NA,CASSPRRETQYF,TGTGCCAGCAGCCCCAGACGAGAGACCCAGTACTTC
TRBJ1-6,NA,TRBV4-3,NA,CASSQGRSLPPLHF,TGCGCCAGCAGCCAAGGACGGAGTCTTCCCCCCCTCCACTTT
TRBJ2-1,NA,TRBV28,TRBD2,CASRPTSGSYNEQFF,TGTGCCAGCCGCCCAACTAGCGGGAGTTATAATGAGCAGTTCTTC
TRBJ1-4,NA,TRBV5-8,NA,CASSIGQHNEKLFF,TGTGCCAGCAGCATCGGACAGCATAATGAAAAACTGTTTTTT
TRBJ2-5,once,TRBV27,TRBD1,CASSLLTGGRETQYF,TGTGCCAGCAGTTTGTTGACAGGGGGCCGGGAGACCCAGTACTTC
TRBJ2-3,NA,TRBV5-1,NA,CASSLEADTQYF,TGCGCCAGCAGCTTGGAGGCAGATACGCAGTATTTT